The clone carrying this T cell receptor (beta chain) was seen once. The target antigen is unknown. The sample belongs to a study of blood T cells in healthy people across ages. Study-wide context: About one barcoded beta molecule per two T cells was captured by template switching.

Together with a sample-barcoded 5' primer, a J-beta primer mix was included in a second PCR lasting roughly 6 to 12 cycles. TCRdb processed the 5' RACE reads anew with MiXCR; each CDR3 protein has one entry. The table records about 570,000 distinct CDR3 sequences, about 26% of them present only once. Findings and limits, study-wide: Naive T cell percentage by flow cytometry tracked strongly with beta diversity.

It was approximately 10 milliliters of peripheral blood that were drawn from each donor. PBMCs numbering at least 6 million were isolated per sample. The CDR3 extends over 11 amino acids. Germline V gene lookup returns CDR1 SGHTA and CDR2 FQGNSA. The ends were cut back, 4 bases at V and 10 bases at J, with 8 bases in the middle. The receptor comes from a woman in her 70s in good health. The material sequenced was blood. The gene calls are TRBV7-2 and TRBJ2-4, with D possibly matching TRBD1 (6 bases). In DNA form, the CDR3 reads TGTGCCAGCAGCTCCAGGGGTATTCAGTACTTC. Translating gives CASSSRGIQYF.